These 7 T cell receptor beta chains share one sample of origin, sequenced in a study of tumor-infiltrating lymphocytes in primary liver carcinoma. Both RNA and DNA were isolated together from about 20-30 mg of bulk tissue that had not been sorted. A primer in the constant region served to generate TCR beta cDNA from roughly 450 ng of total RNA. Nested multiplex PCR, run for three rounds with slightly modified ARM-PCR, yielded TCR beta libraries. TRBV1-TRBV30 forward primers paired with a C-beta reverse primer drove the first two PCR rounds, roughly 10 cycles each. TCRdb re-derived calls from the multiplex PCR reads in MiXCR, one entry per CDR3 protein. The sample contains roughly 22,000 distinct CDR3 sequences, about 84% of which appear only once. The sequenced sample was liver tumor tissue from sampling region 2. Subset of the sample: tumor region T2, inferior pole. These receptors were taken from a woman in her thirties with primary liver carcinoma and hepatitis B virus infection.

Remarks on this clonotype: One end of the junction does not line up with germline, which may come from a read error. This rearrangement joins TRBV6-1 to TRBJ2-1, with 7 nucleotides matching TRBD1. Germline CDR1 and CDR2: MNHNS and SASEGT. The length of the CDR3 is 15 residues. CDR3 loop: CASSDGGQDYNEQFF. CDR3 bases: TGTGCCAGTAGTGATGGCGGACAGGACTACAATGAGCAGTTCTTC.

With respect to this clonotype: Sequence at one end of the junction differs from germline and may be a read error. The chain has TRBV11-2 and TRBJ2-7; 9 bases line up with TRBD1. This CDR3 spans 17 amino acids. CDR1 is SGHAT and CDR2 is FQNNGV in the germline V gene. The CDR3 region has the DNA TGTGACAGCAGCATCGACCCGCCGGGACAGGGAAGTTACGAGCAGCACTTC. Translating it yields CDSSIDPPGQGSYEQHF.

This clonotype was picked up a small number of times. Its ends do not fully match the called genes, so a read error is possible. The rearrangement uses TRBV7-9 and TRBJ2-3; TRBD2 matches at 11 bases. The CDR3 sequence is 16 residues long. Germline loops: CDR1 SEHNR, CDR2 FQNEAQ (reference sequence). The CDR3, as DNA: TGTGCCAGCAGCCTATTACTAGCGGGAGCCACAGATACGCAGCGTTTT. This gives the protein CASSLLLAGATDTQRF.

To note about this clonotype: The missing conserved phenylalanine or tryptophan at the end of this CDR3 makes a read error likely. This CDR3 is CASSFPTGRSRNEQFL. The CDR3, as DNA: TGTGCCAGCAGCTTCCCCACTGGGAGGAGTCGGAATGAGCAGTTCCTC. The chain joins TRBV5-4 to TRBJ2-1; D perhaps matches TRBD2 (6 bases). Trimming removed 2 bases from V and 7 bases from J, with 19 bases in between. Germline CDR1 reads SGHNT; CDR2 reads YYREEE (reference sequence). The CDR3 covers 16 residues.

Comments on this clonotype: Because the CDR3 is missing its conserved closing phenylalanine or tryptophan, this is likely a read error. The chain's CDR3 is CASSQDPLSYEQYL. In DNA, the CDR3 is TGCGCCAGCAGCCAAGATCCCCTCTCATACGAACAGTACCTC. The chain employs TRBV4-1 and TRBJ2-7; D is unresolved. Per the germline V gene, CDR1 is MGHRA and CDR2 is YSYEKL. The CDR3 has 14 amino acids.

For this clonotype: It is likely a read error, because the conserved phenylalanine at the end of the CDR3 is missing. It is unclear where the CDR3 begins or ends on the DNA, so no DNA is shown, and the CDR3 is as TCRdb lists it. V is TRBV5-4 and J is TRBJ1-2. Ends included, the CDR3 has 13 residues. The germline V gene has CDR1 SGHNT and CDR2 YYREEE (reference sequence). This chain's CDR3 is CASSPFHDHGYTI.

A note on this clonotype: The junction and the germline gene differ at one end; a read error may be behind it. The CDR3 is CSVVTGYEPYF. CDR3 coding DNA: TGCAGTGTCGTGACAGGGTATGAGCCGTACTTC. This rearrangement joins TRBV29-1 to TRBJ2-7; 7 bases map to TRBD1. Per the germline V gene, CDR1 is SQVTM and CDR2 is ANQGSEA. The CDR3 spans 11 residues.